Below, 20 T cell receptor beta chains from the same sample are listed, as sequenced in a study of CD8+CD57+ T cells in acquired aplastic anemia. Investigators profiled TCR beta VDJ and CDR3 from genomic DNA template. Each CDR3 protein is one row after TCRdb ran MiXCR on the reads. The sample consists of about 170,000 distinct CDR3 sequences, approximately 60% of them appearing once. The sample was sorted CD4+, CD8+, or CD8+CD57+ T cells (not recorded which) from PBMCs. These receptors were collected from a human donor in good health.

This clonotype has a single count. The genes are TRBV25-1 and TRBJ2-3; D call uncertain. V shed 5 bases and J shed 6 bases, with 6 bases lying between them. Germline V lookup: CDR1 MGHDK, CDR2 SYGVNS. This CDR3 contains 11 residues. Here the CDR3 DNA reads TGTGCCAGCAGTTTTATCGATACGCAGTATTTT. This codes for CASSFIDTQYF.

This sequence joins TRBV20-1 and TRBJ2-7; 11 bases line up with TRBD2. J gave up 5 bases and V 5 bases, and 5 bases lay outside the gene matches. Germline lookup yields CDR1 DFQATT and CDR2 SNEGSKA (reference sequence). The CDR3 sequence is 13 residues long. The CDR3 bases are TGCAGTGCTTATAGCGGGGGGGCACACGAGCAGTACTTC. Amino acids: CSAYSGGAHEQYF.

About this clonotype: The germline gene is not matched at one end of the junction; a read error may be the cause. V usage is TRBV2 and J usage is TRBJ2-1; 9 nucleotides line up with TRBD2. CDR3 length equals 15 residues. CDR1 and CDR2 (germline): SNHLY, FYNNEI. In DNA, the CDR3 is TGTGCCAGCAGGGAACTAGCGGGCAATTACAATGGGCAGTTCTTC. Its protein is CASRELAGNYNGQFF.

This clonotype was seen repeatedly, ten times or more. As DNA, the CDR3 is TGTGCCAGTAGTTTGGGACAGGGGGTAGCCAAAAACATTCAGTACTTC. Protein: CASSLGQGVAKNIQYF. This chain links TRBV19 with TRBJ2-4; TRBD1 matches 11 bases. The junction had 3 bases not matched to a gene; V was cut back by 5 bases and J by 0 bases. CDR1 LNHDA and CDR2 SQIVND come from the germline V gene (reference sequence). The CDR3 totals 16 residues.

CDR3 DNA sequence: TGTGCCACCCTTGACAGGGGTACCGGGGAGCTGTTTTTT. It encodes CATLDRGTGELFF. This rearrangement joins TRBV24-1 to TRBJ2-2, with TRBD1 identical over 8 bases. Germline V gives CDR1 KGHDR, CDR2 SFDVKD. The CDR3 runs to 13 residues. V lost 9 bases to trimming and J lost 5 bases; unmatched junction nucleotides: 4.

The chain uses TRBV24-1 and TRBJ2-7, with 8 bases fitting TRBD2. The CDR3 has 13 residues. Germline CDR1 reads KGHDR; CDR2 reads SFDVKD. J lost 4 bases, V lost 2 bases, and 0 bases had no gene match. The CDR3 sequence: CATSDSSGYEQYF. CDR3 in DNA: TGTGCCACCAGTGATTCTAGCGGGTACGAGCAGTACTTC.

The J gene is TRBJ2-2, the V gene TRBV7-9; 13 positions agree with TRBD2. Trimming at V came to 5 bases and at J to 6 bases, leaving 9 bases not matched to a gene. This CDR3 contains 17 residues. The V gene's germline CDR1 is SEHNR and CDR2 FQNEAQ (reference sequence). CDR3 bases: TGTGCCAGCAGCAGCCCAGGACTAGCGGGAGAGGCCGGGGAGCTGTTTTTT. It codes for CASSSPGLAGEAGELFF.

Here the CDR3 reads CASSSGTGVDEQYF. CDR3 nucleotide sequence: TGTGCCAGCAGCTCCGGGACAGGGGTCGACGAGCAGTACTTC. The chain employs TRBV7-2 and TRBJ2-7; TRBD1 agrees at 10 bases. The CDR3 extends over 14 amino acids. J was trimmed by 5 bases and V by 4 bases; bases with no gene match: 5. From germline, CDR1 is SGHTA and CDR2 FQGNSA. The full variable domain, rest sourced from reference TRBV7-2 and TRBJ2-7, is GAGVSQSPSNKVTEKGKDVELRCDPISGHTALYWYRQSLGQGLEFLIYFQGNSAPDKSGLPSDRFSAERTGGSVSTLTIQRTQQEDSAVYLCASSSGTGVDEQYFGPGTRLTVT.

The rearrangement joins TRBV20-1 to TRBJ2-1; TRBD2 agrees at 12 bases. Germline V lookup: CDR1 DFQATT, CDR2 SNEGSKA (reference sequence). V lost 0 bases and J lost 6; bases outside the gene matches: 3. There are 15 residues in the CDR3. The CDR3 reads CSARDPLAGGNEQFF. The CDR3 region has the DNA TGCAGTGCTAGAGATCCACTAGCGGGAGGCAATGAGCAGTTCTTC.

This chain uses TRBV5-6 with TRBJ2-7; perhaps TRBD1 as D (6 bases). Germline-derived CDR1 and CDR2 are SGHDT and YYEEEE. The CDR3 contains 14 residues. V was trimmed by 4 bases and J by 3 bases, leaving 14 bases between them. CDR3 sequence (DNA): TGTGCCAGCAGCCAAGAAGGGACAAGCTACGAGCAGTACTTC. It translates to CASSQEGTSYEQYF.

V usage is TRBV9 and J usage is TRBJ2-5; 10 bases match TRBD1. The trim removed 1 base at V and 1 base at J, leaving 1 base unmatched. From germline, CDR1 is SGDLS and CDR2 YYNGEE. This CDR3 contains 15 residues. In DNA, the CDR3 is TGTGCCAGCAGCGTAAGGACAGGGGGCCAAGAGACCCAGTACTTC. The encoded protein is CASSVRTGGQETQYF.

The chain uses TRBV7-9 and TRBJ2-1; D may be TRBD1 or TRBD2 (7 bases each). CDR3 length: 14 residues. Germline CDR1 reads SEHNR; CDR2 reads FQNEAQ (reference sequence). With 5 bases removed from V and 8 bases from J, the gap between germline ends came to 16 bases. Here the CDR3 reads CASSAGGGVDEQFF. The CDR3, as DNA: TGTGCCAGCAGCGCAGGGGGGGGGGTCGATGAGCAGTTCTTC.

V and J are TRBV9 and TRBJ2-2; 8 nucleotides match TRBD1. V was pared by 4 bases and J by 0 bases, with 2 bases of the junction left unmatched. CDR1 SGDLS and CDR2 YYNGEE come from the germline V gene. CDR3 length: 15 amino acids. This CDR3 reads CASSSDRANTGELFF. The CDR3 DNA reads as TGTGCCAGCAGCTCGGACAGGGCGAACACCGGGGAGCTGTTTTTT.

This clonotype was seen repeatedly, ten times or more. CDR3: CASSSPLTGGTDTQYF. CDR3 DNA: TGTGCCAGCAGCTCCCCCCTGACAGGGGGCACAGATACGCAGTATTTT. This rearrangement joins TRBV7-9 to TRBJ2-3; 8 nucleotides line up with TRBD1. Per the germline V gene, CDR1 is SEHNR and CDR2 is FQNEAQ (reference sequence). The ends lost 4 bases at V and 1 base at J; junction bases unmatched: 7. This CDR3 has 16 amino acids.

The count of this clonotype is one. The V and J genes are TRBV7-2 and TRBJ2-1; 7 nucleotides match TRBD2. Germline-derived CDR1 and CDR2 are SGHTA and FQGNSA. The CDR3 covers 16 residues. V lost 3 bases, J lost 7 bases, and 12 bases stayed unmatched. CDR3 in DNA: TGTGCCAGCAGCTTGGCAGCGGGGTCGGGGCGTAATGAGCAGTTCTTC. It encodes CASSLAAGSGRNEQFF.

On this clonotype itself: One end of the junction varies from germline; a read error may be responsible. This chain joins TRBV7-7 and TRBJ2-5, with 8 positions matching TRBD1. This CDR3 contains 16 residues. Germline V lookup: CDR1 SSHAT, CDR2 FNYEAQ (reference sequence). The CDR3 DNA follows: TGTGCTAGCAGCTCAATAACCGGGACAGGATATGAGACCCAGTACTTC. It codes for CASSSITGTGYETQYF.

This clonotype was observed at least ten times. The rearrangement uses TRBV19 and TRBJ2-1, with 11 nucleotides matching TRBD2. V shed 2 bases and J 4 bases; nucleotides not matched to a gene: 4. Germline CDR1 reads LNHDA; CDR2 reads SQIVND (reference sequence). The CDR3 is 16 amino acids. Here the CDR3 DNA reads TGTGCCAGTAGTATAACCACTAGCGGGAGTTACAATGAGCAGTTCTTC. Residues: CASSITTSGSYNEQFF.

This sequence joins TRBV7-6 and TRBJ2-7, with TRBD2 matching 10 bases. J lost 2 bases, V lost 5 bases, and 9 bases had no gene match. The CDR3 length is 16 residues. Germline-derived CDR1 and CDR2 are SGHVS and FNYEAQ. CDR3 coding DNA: TGTGCCAGCAGCCCCCCTAGCGGGAGCGGCACCTACGAGCAGTACTTC. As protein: CASSPPSGSGTYEQYF.

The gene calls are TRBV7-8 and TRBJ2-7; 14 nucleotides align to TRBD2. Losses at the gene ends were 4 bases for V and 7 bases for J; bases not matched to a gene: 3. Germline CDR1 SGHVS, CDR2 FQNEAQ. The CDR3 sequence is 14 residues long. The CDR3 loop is CASSSWTSGGEQYF. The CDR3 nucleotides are TGTGCCAGCAGCTCCTGGACTAGCGGGGGGGAGCAGTACTTC. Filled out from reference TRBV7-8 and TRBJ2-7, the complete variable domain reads GAGVSQSPRYKVAKRGQDVALRCDPISGHVSLFWYQQALGQGPEFLTYFQNEAQLDKSGLPSDRFFAERPEGSVSTLKIQRTQQEDSAVYLCASSSWTSGGEQYFGPGTRLTVT.

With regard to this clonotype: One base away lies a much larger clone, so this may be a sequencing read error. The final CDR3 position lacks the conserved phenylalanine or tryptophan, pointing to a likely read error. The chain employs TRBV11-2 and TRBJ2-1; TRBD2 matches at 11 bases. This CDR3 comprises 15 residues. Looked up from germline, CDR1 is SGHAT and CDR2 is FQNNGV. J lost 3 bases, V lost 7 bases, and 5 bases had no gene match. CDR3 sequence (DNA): TGTGCCAGCACCCTGGGACTAGCGGTCTACAATGAGCAGTTCCTC. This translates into CASTLGLAVYNEQFL.